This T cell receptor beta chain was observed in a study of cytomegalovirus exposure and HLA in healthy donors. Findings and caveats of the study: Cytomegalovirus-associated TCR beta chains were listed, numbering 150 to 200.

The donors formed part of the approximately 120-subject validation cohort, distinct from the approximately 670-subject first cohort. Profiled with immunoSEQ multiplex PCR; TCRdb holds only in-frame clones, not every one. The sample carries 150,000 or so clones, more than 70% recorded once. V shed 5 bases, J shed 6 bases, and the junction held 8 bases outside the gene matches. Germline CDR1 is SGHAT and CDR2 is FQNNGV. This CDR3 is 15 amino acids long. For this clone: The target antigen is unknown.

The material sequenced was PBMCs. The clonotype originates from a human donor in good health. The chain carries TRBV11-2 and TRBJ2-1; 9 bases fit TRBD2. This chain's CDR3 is CASSPLRGGINEQFF. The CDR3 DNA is TGTGCCAGCAGCCCATTGCGGGGGGGTATCAATGAGCAGTTCTTC.